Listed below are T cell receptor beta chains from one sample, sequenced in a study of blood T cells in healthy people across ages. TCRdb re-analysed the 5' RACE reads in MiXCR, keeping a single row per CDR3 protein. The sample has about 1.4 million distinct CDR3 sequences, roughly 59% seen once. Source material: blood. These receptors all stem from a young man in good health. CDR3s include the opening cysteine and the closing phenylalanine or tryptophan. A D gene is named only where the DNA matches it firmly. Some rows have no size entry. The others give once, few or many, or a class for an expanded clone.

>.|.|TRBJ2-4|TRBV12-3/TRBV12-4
CASSLDSAKNIQYF
TGTGCCAGCAGTTTAGACTCGGCCAAAAACATTCAGTACTTC
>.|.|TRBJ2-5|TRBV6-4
CATSLVVGGNEQYF
TGTGCCACATCACTAGTGGTAGGCGGCAATGAGCAGTACTTC
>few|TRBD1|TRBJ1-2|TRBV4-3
CASSQAGGQGRSYTF
TGCGCCAGCAGCCAAGCGGGGGGACAGGGAAGGAGCTACACCTTC
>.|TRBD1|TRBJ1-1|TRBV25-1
CASSAHPGQGHNTEAFF
TGTGCCAGCAGTGCTCACCCGGGACAGGGCCATAACACTGAAGCTTTCTTT
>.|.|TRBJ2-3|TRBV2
CASMVDTQYF
TGTGCCAGCATGGTGGATACGCAGTATTTT
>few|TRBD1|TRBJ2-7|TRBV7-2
CASSAGQVYEQYF
TGTGCCAGCAGTGCGGGACAGGTCTACGAGCAGTACTTC
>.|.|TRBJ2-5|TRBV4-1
CASSQVMVETQYF
TGCGCCAGCAGCCAAGTTATGGTGGAGACCCAGTACTTC
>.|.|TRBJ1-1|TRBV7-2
CASRRTEYTEAFF
TGTGCCAGCAGACGAACAGAGTACACTGAAGCTTTCTTT
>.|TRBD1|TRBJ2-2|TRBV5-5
CASSTDRDPTGELFF
TGTGCCAGCAGCACGGACAGGGACCCCACCGGGGAGCTGTTTTTT
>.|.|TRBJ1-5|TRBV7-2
CASSSGRLGNQPQHF
TGTGCCAGCAGCTCGGGACGGTTAGGGAATCAGCCCCAGCATTTT
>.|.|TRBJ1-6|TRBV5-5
CASSLVRTVVDSPLHF
TGTGCCAGCAGCCTAGTCAGGACAGTAGTCGATTCACCCCTCCACTTT
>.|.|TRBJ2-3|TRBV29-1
CSVARLITDTQYF
TGCAGCGTTGCTCGGCTGATCACAGATACGCAGTATTTT
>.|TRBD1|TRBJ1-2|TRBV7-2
CASSTDPGQGARGGYTF
TGTGCCAGCAGCACAGACCCGGGACAGGGGGCGAGAGGTGGCTACACCTTC
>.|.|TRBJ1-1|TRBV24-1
CATSDHTTGSRVDTEAFF
TGTGCCACCAGTGATCATACGACAGGCTCAAGGGTCGACACTGAAGCTTTCTTT
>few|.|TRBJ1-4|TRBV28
CASSFLRAGLFF
TGTGCCAGCAGTTTTCTCCGGGCGGGACTGTTTTTT
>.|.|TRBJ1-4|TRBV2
CASRQRHATNEKLFF
TGTGCCAGCAGGCAGAGACATGCAACTAATGAAAAACTGTTTTTT
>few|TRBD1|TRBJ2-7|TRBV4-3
CASSQQTGTGSYEQYF
TGCGCCAGCAGCCAACAGACCGGGACAGGCTCCTACGAGCAGTACTTC
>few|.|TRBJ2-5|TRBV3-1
CASSHWRGIQETQYF
TGTGCCAGCAGCCATTGGAGAGGGATCCAAGAGACCCAGTACTTC
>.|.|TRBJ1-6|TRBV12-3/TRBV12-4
CASSLRTASSSPLHF
TGTGCCAGCAGTTTAAGGACAGCTTCTTCTTCACCCCTCCACTTT
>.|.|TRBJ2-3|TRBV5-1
CASSPFRGRRTDTQYF
TGCGCCAGCAGCCCATTTCGGGGCCGAAGGACAGATACGCAGTATTTT
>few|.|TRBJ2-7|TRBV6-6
CASSLPPGDEQYF
TGTGCCAGCAGCCTCCCCCCCGGGGACGAGCAGTACTTC
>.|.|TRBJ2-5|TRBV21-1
CASSKAHQQRDRGQETQYF
TGTGCCAGCAGCAAAGCGCATCAGCAGCGCGACAGGGGACAAGAGACCCAGTACTTC
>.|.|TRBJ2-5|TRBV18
CASSPPFDQETQYF
TGTGCCAGCTCACCCCCATTTGACCAAGAGACCCAGTACTTC
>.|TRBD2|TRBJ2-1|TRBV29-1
CSVEGGTDNEQFF
TGCAGCGTTGAGGGAGGGACCGACAATGAGCAGTTCTTC
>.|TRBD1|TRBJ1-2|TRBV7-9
CASSSTRTGAYYGYTF
TGTGCCAGCAGCTCTACTAGGACAGGGGCATACTATGGCTACACCTTC
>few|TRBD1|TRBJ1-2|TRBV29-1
CSVLDRENYGYTF
TGCAGCGTTCTGGACAGGGAAAACTATGGCTACACCTTC
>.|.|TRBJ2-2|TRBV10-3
CAILGAGELFF
TGTGCCATACTCGGGGCCGGGGAGCTGTTTTTT
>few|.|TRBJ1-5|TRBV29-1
CSAAQGRAQPQHF
TGCAGCGCAGCGCAGGGGCGCGCTCAGCCCCAGCATTTT
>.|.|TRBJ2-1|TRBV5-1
CASSVEGLPLVNEQFF
TGCGCCAGCAGCGTGGAGGGACTCCCCTTGGTCAATGAGCAGTTCTTC
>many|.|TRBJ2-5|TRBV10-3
CAISRTGRLEETQYF
TGTGCCATCAGTCGGACGGGGAGGTTAGAGGAGACCCAGTACTTC
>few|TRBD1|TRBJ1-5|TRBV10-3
CAIRADRGSGQPQHF
TGTGCCATCAGGGCGGACAGGGGGTCGGGTCAGCCCCAGCATTTT
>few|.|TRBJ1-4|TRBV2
CASSDGNNEKLFF
TGTGCCAGCAGTGACGGCAATAATGAAAAACTGTTTTTT
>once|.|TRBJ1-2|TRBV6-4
CATQNGSYGYTF
TGTGCCACCCAAAATGGCAGCTATGGCTACACCTTC
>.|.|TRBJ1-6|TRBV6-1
CASTNDRMRPLHF
TGTGCCAGCACCAACGACAGGATGCGACCCCTCCACTTT
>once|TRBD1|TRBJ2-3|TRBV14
CASSHHRDRVLDTQYF
TGTGCCAGCAGCCACCACCGGGACAGGGTTTTAGATACGCAGTATTTT
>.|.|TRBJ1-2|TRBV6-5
CASSTADSLSNYGYTF
TGTGCCAGCAGTACGGCGGACAGCCTTTCTAACTATGGCTACACCTTC
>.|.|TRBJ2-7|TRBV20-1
CSAIRGNYEQYF
TGCAGTGCTATTAGAGGGAACTACGAGCAGTACTTC
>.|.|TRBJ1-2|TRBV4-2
CASSQDTQAKPLYGYTF
TGTGCCAGCAGCCAAGATACACAAGCTAAGCCCCTCTATGGCTACACCTTC
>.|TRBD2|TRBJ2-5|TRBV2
CASKGAGVYGRETQYF
TGTGCCAGCAAGGGAGCGGGAGTGTACGGTCGCGAGACCCAGTACTTC
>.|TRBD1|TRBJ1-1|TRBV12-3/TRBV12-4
CASRRTGGRTEAFF
TGTGCCAGCAGACGGACAGGGGGCCGAACTGAAGCTTTCTTT